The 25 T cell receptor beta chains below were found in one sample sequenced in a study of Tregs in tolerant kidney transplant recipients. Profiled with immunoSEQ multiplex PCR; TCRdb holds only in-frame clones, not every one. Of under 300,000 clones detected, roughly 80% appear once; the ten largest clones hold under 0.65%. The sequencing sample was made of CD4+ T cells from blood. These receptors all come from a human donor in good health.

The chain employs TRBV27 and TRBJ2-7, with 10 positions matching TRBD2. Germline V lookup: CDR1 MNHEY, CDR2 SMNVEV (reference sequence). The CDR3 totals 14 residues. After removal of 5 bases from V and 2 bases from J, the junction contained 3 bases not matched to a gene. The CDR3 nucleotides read TGTGCCAGCAGTAGACTAGCGGGTACCTACGAGCAGTACTTC. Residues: CASSRLAGTYEQYF.

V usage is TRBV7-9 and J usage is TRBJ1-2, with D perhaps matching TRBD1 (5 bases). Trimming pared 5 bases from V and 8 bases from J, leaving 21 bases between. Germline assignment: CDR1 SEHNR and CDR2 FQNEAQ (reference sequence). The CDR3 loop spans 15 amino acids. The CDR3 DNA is TGTGCCAGCAGCCCCTGGGGGGAGTGGCGCTTCGGCTACACCTTC. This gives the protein CASSPWGEWRFGYTF.

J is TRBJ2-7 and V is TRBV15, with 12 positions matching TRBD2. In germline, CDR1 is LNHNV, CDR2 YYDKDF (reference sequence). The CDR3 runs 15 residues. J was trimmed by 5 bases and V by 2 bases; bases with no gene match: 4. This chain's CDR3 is CATSRRLAGVDEQYF. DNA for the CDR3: TGTGCCACCAGCAGACGACTAGCGGGAGTTGACGAGCAGTACTTC.

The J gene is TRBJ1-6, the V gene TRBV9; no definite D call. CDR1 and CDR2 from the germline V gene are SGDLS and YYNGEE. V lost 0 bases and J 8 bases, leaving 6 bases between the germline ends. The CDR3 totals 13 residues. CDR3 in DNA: TGTGCCAGCAGCGTAGGGGTGGATTCACCCCTCCACTTT. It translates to CASSVGVDSPLHF.

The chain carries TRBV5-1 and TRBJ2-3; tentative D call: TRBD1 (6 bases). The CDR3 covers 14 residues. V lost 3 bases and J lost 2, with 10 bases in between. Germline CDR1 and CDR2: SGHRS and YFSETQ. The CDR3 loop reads CASSSGQSTDTQYF. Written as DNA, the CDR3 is TGCGCCAGCAGCTCAGGACAGTCCACAGATACGCAGTATTTT.

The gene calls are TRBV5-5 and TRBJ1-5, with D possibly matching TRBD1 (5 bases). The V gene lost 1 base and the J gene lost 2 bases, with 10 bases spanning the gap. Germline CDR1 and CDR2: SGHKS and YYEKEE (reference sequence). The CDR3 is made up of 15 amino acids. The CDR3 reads CASSLLGARNQPQHF. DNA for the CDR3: TGTGCCAGCAGCTTGCTAGGGGCCCGCAATCAGCCCCAGCATTTT.

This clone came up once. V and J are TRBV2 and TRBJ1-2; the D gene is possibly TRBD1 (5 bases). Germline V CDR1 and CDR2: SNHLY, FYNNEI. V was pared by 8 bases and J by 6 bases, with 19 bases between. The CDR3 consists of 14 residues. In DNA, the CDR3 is TGTGCCAGCGAACAGGAAACATATTCGAATGGCTACACCTTC. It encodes CASEQETYSNGYTF.

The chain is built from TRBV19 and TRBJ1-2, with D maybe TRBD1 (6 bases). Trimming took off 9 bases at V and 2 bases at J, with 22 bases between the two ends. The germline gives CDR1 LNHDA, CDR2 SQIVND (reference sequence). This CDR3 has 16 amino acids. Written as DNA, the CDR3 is TGTGCCAGCAGACCCCAAGGGGGGGGGCGAAACTATGGCTACACCTTC. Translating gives CASRPQGGGRNYGYTF. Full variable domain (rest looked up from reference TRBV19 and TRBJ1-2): DGGITQSPKYLFRKEGQNVTLSCEQNLNHDAMYWYRQDPGQGLRLIYYSQIVNDFQKGDIAEGYSVSREKKESFPLTVTSAQKNPTAFYLCASRPQGGGRNYGYTFGSGTRLTVV.

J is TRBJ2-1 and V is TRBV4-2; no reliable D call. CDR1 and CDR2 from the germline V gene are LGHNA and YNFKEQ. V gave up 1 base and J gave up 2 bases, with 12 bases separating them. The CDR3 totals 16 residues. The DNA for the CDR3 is TGTGCCAGCAGCCAAGGAGGCTTAGAGACCTACAATGAGCAGTTCTTC. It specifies CASSQGGLETYNEQFF.

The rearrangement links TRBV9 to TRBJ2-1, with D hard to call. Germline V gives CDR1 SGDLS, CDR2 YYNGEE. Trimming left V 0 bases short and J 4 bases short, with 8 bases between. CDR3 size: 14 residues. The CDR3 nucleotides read TGTGCCAGCAGCGTAGGAGGCCGTTACAATGAGCAGTTCTTC. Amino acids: CASSVGGRYNEQFF. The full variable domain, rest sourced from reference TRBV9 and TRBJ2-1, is DSGVTQTPKHLITATGQRVTLRCSPRSGDLSVYWYQQSLDQGLQFLIQYYNGEERAKGNILERFSAQQFPDLHSELNLSSLELGDSALYFCASSVGGRYNEQFFGPGTRLTVL.

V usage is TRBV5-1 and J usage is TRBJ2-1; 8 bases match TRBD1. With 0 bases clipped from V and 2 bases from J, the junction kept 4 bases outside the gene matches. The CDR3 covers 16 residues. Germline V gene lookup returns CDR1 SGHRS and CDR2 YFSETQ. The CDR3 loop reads CASSLAGTGTYNEQFF. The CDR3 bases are TGCGCCAGCAGCTTGGCCGGGACAGGTACCTACAATGAGCAGTTCTTC.

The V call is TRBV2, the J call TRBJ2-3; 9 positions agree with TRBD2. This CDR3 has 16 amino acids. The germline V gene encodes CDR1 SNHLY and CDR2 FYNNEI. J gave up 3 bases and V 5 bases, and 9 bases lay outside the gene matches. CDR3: CASSPSGAGGTDTQYF. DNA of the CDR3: TGTGCCAGCAGTCCTAGCGGGGCGGGGGGAACAGATACGCAGTATTTT.

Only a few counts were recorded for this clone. In nucleotides, the CDR3 is TGCGCCAGCAGCTACCGACAGGACGAGCAGTTCTTC. Translation gives CASSYRQDEQFF. V is TRBV5-1 and J is TRBJ2-1, with a weak D call TRBD1 (6 bases). V lost 3 bases to trimming and J lost 10 bases, with 11 bases between them. CDR1 is SGHRS, CDR2 YFSETQ, per germline. This CDR3 has 12 residues.

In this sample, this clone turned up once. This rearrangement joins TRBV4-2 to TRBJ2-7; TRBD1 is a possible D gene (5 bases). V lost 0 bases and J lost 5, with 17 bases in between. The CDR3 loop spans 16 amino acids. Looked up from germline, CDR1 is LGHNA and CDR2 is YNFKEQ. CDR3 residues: CASSQELARERNEQYF. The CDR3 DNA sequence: TGTGCCAGCAGCCAAGAACTCGCCAGGGAAAGGAACGAGCAGTACTTC.

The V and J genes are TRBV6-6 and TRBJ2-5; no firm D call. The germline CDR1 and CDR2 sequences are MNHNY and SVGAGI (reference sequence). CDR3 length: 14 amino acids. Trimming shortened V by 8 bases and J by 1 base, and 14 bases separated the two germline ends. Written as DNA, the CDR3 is TGTGCCAGCGCCAAGGAACAAATCCAAGAGACCCAGTACTTC. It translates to CASAKEQIQETQYF.

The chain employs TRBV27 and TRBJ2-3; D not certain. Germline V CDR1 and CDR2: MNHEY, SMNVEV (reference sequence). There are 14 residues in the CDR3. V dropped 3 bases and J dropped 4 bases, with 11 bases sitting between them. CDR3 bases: TGTGCCAGCAGTTTTGGGATAGTCCCAGATACGCAGTATTTT. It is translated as CASSFGIVPDTQYF.

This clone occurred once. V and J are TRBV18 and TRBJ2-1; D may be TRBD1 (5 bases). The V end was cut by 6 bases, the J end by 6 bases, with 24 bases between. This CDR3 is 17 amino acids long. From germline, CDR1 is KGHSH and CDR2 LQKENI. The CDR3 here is CASSLPFLRTHRNEQFF. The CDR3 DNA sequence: TGTGCCAGCTCCCTACCTTTCCTTCGGACACACCGCAATGAGCAGTTCTTC. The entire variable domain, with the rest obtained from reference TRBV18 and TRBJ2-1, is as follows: NAGVMQNPRHLVRRRGQEARLRCSPMKGHSHVYWYRQLPEEGLKFMVYLQKENIIDESGMPKERFSAEFPKEGPSILRIQQVVRGDSAAYFCASSLPFLRTHRNEQFFGPGTRLTVL.

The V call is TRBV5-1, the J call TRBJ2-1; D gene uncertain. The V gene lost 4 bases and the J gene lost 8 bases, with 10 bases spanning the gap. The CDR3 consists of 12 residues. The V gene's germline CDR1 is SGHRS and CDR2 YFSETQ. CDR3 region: CASSQESHEQFF. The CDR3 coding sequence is TGCGCCAGCAGCCAAGAAAGCCATGAGCAGTTCTTC.

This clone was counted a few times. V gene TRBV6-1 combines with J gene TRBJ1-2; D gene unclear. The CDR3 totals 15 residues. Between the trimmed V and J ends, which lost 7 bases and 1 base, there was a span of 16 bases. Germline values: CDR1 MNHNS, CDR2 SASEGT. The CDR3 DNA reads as TGTGCCAGCACCGGGCTCCGGGCGGGTAACTATGGCTACACCTTC. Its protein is CASTGLRAGNYGYTF.

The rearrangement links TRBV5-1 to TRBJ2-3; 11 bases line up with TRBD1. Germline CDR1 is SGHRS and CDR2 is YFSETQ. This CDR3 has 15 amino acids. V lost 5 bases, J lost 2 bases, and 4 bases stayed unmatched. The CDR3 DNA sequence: TGCGCCAGCAGAGGACAGGGGGCCCACACAGATACGCAGTATTTT. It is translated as CASRGQGAHTDTQYF.

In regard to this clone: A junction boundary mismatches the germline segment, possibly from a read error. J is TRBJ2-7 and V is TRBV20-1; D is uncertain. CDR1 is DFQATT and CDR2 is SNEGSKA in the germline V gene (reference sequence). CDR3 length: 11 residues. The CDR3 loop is CIARLRYEQYF. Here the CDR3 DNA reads TGCATTGCTAGGTTGAGATACGAGCAGTACTTC.

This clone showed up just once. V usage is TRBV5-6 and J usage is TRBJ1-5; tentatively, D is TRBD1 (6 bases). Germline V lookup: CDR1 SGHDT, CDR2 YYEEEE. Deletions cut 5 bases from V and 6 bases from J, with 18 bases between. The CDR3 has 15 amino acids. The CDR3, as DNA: TGTGCCAGCAGTCGGGTCGGGGGCTCGGCTCAGCCCCAGCATTTT. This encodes CASSRVGGSAQPQHF.

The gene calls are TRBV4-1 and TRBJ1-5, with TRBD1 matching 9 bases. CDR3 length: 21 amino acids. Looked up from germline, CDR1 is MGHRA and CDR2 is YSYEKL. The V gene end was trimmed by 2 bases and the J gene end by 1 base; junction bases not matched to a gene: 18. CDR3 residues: CASSQTRMQRPGQGSNQPQHF. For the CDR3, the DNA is TGCGCCAGCAGCCAAACCCGGATGCAGAGACCGGGACAGGGAAGCAATCAGCCCCAGCATTTT.

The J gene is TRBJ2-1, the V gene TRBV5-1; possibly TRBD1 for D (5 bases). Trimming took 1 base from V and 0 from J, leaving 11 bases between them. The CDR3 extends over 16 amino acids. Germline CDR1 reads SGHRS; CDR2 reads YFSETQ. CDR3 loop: CASSLTTGVSYNEQFF. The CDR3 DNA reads TGCGCCAGCAGCTTGACTACAGGTGTCTCCTACAATGAGCAGTTCTTC.

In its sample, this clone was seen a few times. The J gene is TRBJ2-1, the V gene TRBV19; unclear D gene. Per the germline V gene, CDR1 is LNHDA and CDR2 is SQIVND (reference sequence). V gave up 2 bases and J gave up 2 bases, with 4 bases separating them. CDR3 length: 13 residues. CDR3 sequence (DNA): TGTGCCAGTAGTATACCCCCCTACAATGAGCAGTTCTTC. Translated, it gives CASSIPPYNEQFF.